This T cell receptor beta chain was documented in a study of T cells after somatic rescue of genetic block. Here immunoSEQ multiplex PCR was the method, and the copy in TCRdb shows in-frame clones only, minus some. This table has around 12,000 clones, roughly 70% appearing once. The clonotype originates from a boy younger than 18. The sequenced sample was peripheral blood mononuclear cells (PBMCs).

This CDR3 is CASSSQGYNEQFF. The CDR3 DNA reads TGTGCCAGCTCATCACAGGGTTACAATGAGCAGTTCTTC. The rearrangement joins TRBV18 to TRBJ2-1; a weak D match, TRBD1 (6 bases). Germline V gene data show CDR1 as KGHSH and CDR2 as LQKENI. Trimming left V 5 bases short and J 4 bases short, with 9 bases between. The CDR3 has 13 amino acids.